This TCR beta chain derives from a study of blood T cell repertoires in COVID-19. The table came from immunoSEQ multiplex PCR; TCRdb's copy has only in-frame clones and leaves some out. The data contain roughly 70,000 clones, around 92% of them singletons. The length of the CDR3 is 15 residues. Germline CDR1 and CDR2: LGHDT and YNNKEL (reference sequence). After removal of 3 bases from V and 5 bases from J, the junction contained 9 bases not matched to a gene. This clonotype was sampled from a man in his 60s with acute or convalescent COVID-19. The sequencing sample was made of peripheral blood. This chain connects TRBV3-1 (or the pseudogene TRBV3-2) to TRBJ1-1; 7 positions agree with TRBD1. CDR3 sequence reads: CASSQGDRVRTEAFF. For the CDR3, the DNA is TGTGCCAGCAGCCAGGGTGACAGGGTTAGAACTGAAGCTTTCTTT.